Each of the 23 T cell receptor beta chains below was sequenced from the same sample in a study of shared clonotypes between healthy human individuals. Some clones are missing from TCRdb's copy, which holds only in-frame ones; the method was immunoSEQ multiplex PCR. This repertoire shows roughly 400,000 clones, around 96% found once; its top ten account for more than 0.3%. The sample taken for sequencing was memory CD8+ T cells sorted from blood. As for subset: CD45RO+ cells pooled with CCR7-negative TemRA cells. These receptors came from a man aged 25 to 45 in good health.

The chain recombines TRBV6-5 with TRBJ2-7; D remains ambiguous. Trimming left V 7 bases short and J 0 bases short, with 10 bases between. The length of the CDR3 is 13 residues. Germline CDR1 MNHEY, CDR2 SVGAGI. The CDR3 DNA reads as TGTGCCAGCACCGTGTCAAGCTCCTACGAGCAGTACTTC. Amino acid sequence: CASTVSSSYEQYF.

The V and J genes are TRBV27 and TRBJ2-7; D is uncertain. V lost 2 bases and J lost 3, with 2 bases in between. CDR1 and CDR2 (germline): MNHEY, SMNVEV (reference sequence). The CDR3 contains 11 residues. The CDR3 spells CASSLLYEQYF. The CDR3 bases are TGTGCCAGCAGTTTACTCTACGAGCAGTACTTC.

The chain couples TRBV29-1 to TRBJ2-3, with 7 nucleotides matching TRBD2. Germline values: CDR1 SQVTM, CDR2 ANQGSEA. CDR3 length: 16 amino acids. V shed 3 bases, J shed 4 bases, and the junction held 13 bases outside the gene matches. CDR3 sequence: CSVEAGVGGPPDTQYF. CDR3 nucleotides: TGCAGCGTTGAGGCTGGGGTGGGAGGGCCCCCAGATACGCAGTATTTT.

The J gene is TRBJ1-2, the V gene TRBV30; a possible D gene is TRBD1 (5 bases). CDR1 and CDR2 from the germline V gene are GTSNPN and SVGIG (reference sequence). CDR3 length: 14 residues. V was clipped by 4 bases and J by 8 bases, with 20 bases between them. This chain's CDR3 is CAWTPGFGAGGYTF. DNA for the CDR3: TGTGCCTGGACCCCAGGTTTCGGGGCGGGAGGCTACACCTTC.

This clone was counted once. The chain is built from TRBV6-5 and TRBJ2-7; no clear D. V dropped 6 bases and J dropped 2 bases, with 11 bases sitting between them. The CDR3 loop spans 13 amino acids. CDR1 and CDR2 (germline): MNHEY, SVGAGI. CDR3 bases: TGTGCCAGCAGCCTGGGGATACCCTACGAGCAGTACTTC. As protein: CASSLGIPYEQYF.

This rearrangement joins TRBV14 to TRBJ2-7; no reliable D call. Looked up from germline, CDR1 is SGHDN and CDR2 is FVKESK. This CDR3 contains 14 residues. V was trimmed by 5 bases and J by 1 base, leaving 12 bases between them. The CDR3 here is CASSSSTLSYEQYF. For the CDR3, the DNA is TGTGCCAGCAGCTCCTCAACATTGTCCTACGAGCAGTACTTC.

This clone was counted once. The CDR3 protein is CASSVGAASTYNEQFF. For the CDR3, the DNA is TGTGCCAGCAGCGTAGGGGCTGCATCCACCTACAATGAGCAGTTCTTC. This chain links TRBV9 with TRBJ2-1; D is unclear. V was shortened by 0 bases and J by 2 bases, with 12 bases between the two germline ends. Germline CDR1 reads SGDLS; CDR2 reads YYNGEE. The length of the CDR3 is 16 residues.

The chain employs TRBV10-3 and TRBJ2-1, with D possibly TRBD1 on 6 matching bases. The CDR3 is 15 residues long. Germline CDR1 and CDR2: ENHRY and SYGVKD. Deletions cut 0 bases from V and 0 bases from J, with 6 bases between. Here the CDR3 reads CAISESGHSYNEQFF. CDR3 nucleotide sequence: TGTGCCATCAGTGAGTCGGGACACTCCTACAATGAGCAGTTCTTC.

The V gene is TRBV28, the J gene TRBJ2-5, with D possibly matching TRBD1 (6 bases). The V and J ends lost 6 bases and 3 bases respectively, with 17 bases between them. The CDR3 contains 15 residues. Germline V gene sequence: CDR1 MDHEN, CDR2 SYDVKM. The CDR3 region is CASSIPGHGKETQYF. The CDR3 DNA sequence: TGTGCCAGCAGCATACCGGGACACGGGAAAGAGACCCAGTACTTC. Full variable domain (remainder filled in from reference TRBV28 and TRBJ2-5): DVKVTQSSRYLVKRTGEKVFLECVQDMDHENMFWYRQDPGLGLRLIYFSYDVKMKEKGDIPEGYSVSREKKERFSLILESASTNQTSMYLCASSIPGHGKETQYFGPGTRLLVL.

This clone appeared a single time. This rearrangement joins TRBV10-3 to TRBJ2-3, with 12 bases matching TRBD2. Trimming at V came to 5 bases and at J to 4 bases, leaving 4 bases not matched to a gene. Looked up from germline, CDR1 is ENHRY and CDR2 is SYGVKD. The CDR3 length is 15 residues. CDR3 protein: CAISPLAGGSDTQYF. CDR3 DNA: TGTGCCATCAGTCCACTAGCGGGGGGATCAGATACGCAGTATTTT.

The chain joins TRBV5-1 to TRBJ2-1; a possible D gene is TRBD2 (5 bases). The CDR3 is made up of 14 amino acids. Trimming shortened V by 0 bases and J by 4 bases, and 8 bases separated the two germline ends. Germline loops: CDR1 SGHRS, CDR2 YFSETQ. CDR3 sequence reads: CASSLGEFYNEQFF. In DNA form, the CDR3 reads TGCGCCAGCAGCTTGGGGGAGTTTTACAATGAGCAGTTCTTC.

This clone came up once. This chain joins TRBV14 and TRBJ2-7; D remains unclear. V was cut by 0 bases and J by 3 bases, with 15 bases left in between. Germline V gene lookup returns CDR1 SGHDN and CDR2 FVKESK. The CDR3 is made up of 16 amino acids. In DNA form, the CDR3 reads TGTGCCAGCAGCCAAGAAGTGAGGCTAGGCCACTACGAGCAGTACTTC. Translated, it gives CASSQEVRLGHYEQYF.

This chain links TRBV6-1 with TRBJ2-3; D remains ambiguous. CDR1 is MNHNS and CDR2 is SASEGT in the germline V gene. The V end lost 4 bases, the J end lost 0 bases, and 8 bases lay between the germline ends. This CDR3 comprises 14 residues. The CDR3 region is CASSGGLSTDTQYF. The CDR3 DNA follows: TGTGCCAGCAGTGGAGGTCTGAGCACAGATACGCAGTATTTT.

The rearrangement joins TRBV4-1 to TRBJ2-7; D uncertain. This CDR3 is 16 amino acids long. CDR1 and CDR2 (germline): MGHRA, YSYEKL. V lost 0 bases to trimming and J lost 0 bases, with 12 bases between them. The CDR3 protein is CASSQDRAGTSYEQYF. The CDR3 nucleotides read TGCGCCAGCAGCCAAGATAGGGCCGGTACCTCCTACGAGCAGTACTTC.

This clone came up once. The chain uses TRBV2 and TRBJ1-1, with a weak D call TRBD1 (5 bases). Germline assignment: CDR1 SNHLY and CDR2 FYNNEI. CDR3 length: 15 amino acids. The V gene lost 2 bases and the J gene lost 4 bases, with 14 bases spanning the gap. This CDR3 is CASSETQGRGTEAFF. As DNA, the CDR3 is TGTGCCAGCAGTGAAACTCAGGGAAGGGGCACTGAAGCTTTCTTT.

The genes are TRBV4-1 and TRBJ1-4; 8 bases map to TRBD1. The CDR3 is 16 amino acids. The germline V gene encodes CDR1 MGHRA and CDR2 YSYEKL. Losses at the gene ends were 2 bases for V and 5 bases for J; bases not matched to a gene: 7. The CDR3 region has the DNA TGCGCCAGCAGCCAACTAGGGACAGGCAAAAATGAAAAACTGTTTTTT. Translation: CASSQLGTGKNEKLFF.

About this clone: Other DNA sequences of this sample code for an identical CDR3. The chain uses TRBV19 and TRBJ1-5, with D hard to call. V was trimmed by 3 bases and J by 2 bases, leaving 11 bases between them. CDR1 and CDR2 from the germline V gene are LNHDA and SQIVND (reference sequence). CDR3 length equals 15 residues. For the CDR3, the DNA is TGTGCCAGTAGTATCGATCGGGGTGGCAATCAGCCCCAGCATTTT. It specifies CASSIDRGGNQPQHF.

The chain has TRBV28 and TRBJ2-7; no reliable D call. Germline-derived CDR1 and CDR2 are MDHEN and SYDVKM. There are 13 residues in the CDR3. With 7 bases removed from V and 2 bases from J, the gap between germline ends came to 12 bases. The DNA for the CDR3 is TGTGCCAGCACTAAGGGCAGGACCTACGAGCAGTACTTC. This translates into CASTKGRTYEQYF.

The chain is built from TRBV28 and TRBJ2-7; 13 bases agree with TRBD2. Looked up from germline, CDR1 is MDHEN and CDR2 is SYDVKM. The length of the CDR3 is 16 residues. V shed 3 bases and J 5 bases; nucleotides not matched to a gene: 7. The CDR3, as DNA: TGTGCCAGCAGTTTGGGGACTAGCGGGAAGGGGAACGAGCAGTACTTC. This translates into CASSLGTSGKGNEQYF.

The chain employs TRBV7-2 and TRBJ2-7; no firm D call. CDR1 and CDR2 from the germline V gene are SGHTA and FQGNSA. V dropped 3 bases and J dropped 0 bases, with 12 bases sitting between them. This CDR3 comprises 15 residues. In nucleotides, the CDR3 is TGTGCCAGCAGCTTGGTAAGCGACCTCTCCTACGAGCAGTACTTC. It specifies CASSLVSDLSYEQYF.

This chain connects TRBV9 to TRBJ2-3; weak D call: TRBD2 (6 bases). The CDR3 extends over 16 amino acids. CDR1 SGDLS and CDR2 YYNGEE come from the germline V gene. V dropped 4 bases and J dropped 0 bases, with 15 bases sitting between them. The CDR3, as DNA: TGTGCCAGCAGCCCCCATCTAGCGACTAGCACAGATACGCAGTATTTT. Translated, it gives CASSPHLATSTDTQYF.

This clone appeared once. J is TRBJ2-7 and V is TRBV7-9; TRBD1 aligns across 12 bases. Trimming removed 5 bases from V and 5 bases from J; junction bases left unmatched: 10. The CDR3 is 16 amino acids. The germline CDR1 and CDR2 sequences are SEHNR and FQNEAQ (reference sequence). The CDR3 region has the DNA TGTGCCAGCAGCAGCCACGGTGGGACAGGGGGCCACGAGCAGTACTTC. Its translation is CASSSHGGTGGHEQYF. Together with reference TRBV7-9 and TRBJ2-7, the CDR3 gives the full variable domain: DTGVSQNPRHKITKRGQNVTFRCDPISEHNRLYWYRQTLGQGPEFLTYFQNEAQLEKSRLLSDRFSAERPKGSFSTLEIQRTEQGDSAMYLCASSSHGGTGGHEQYFGPGTRLTVT.

This chain links TRBV13 with TRBJ1-1; D might be TRBD1 (6 bases). The CDR3 loop spans 15 amino acids. The ends were cut back, 0 bases at V and 5 bases at J, with 13 bases in the middle. The germline CDR1 and CDR2 sequences are PRHDT and FYEKMQ (reference sequence). CDR3 coding DNA: TGTGCCAGCAGCTTAGGGGCGGGGGCGAGTACTGAAGCTTTCTTT. Its protein product is CASSLGAGASTEAFF.